The 26 T cell receptor beta chains below were found in one sample sequenced in a study of chronic HIV infection and antiretroviral therapy (dated by TCRdb to 2013 to 2016). Receptor amplification or capture employed 5' RACE. Sequencing was performed on an Illumina MiSeq. TCRdb trimmed the raw reads at Q25, called clones with MiXCR and kept productive beta chains. Every CDR3 protein is listed once, alongside the most common genes and DNA of its rows. Across this sample there are 40,000 to 50,000 distinct CDR3 sequences, with under 20% seen only once. The ten largest clonotypes hold approximately 3% of the sample. The sequenced sample consisted of peripheral blood. These receptors all stem from an adult who had HIV and had not received antiretroviral therapy, or was an uninfected healthy control (not recorded which).

This clonotype has just a few counts. The chain joins TRBV6-5 to TRBJ1-2; D gene ambiguous. The CDR3 is 15 residues long. V shed 6 bases and J shed 5 bases, with 19 bases lying between them. Germline loops: CDR1 MNHEY, CDR2 SVGAGI. The CDR3 bases are TGTGCCAGCAGCCCCCCCGAGCGGCGAGGTTATGGCTACACCTTC. Residues: CASSPPERRGYGYTF.

The rearrangement uses TRBV20-1 and TRBJ1-1, with a weak D call TRBD1 (6 bases). Looked up from germline, CDR1 is DFQATT and CDR2 is SNEGSKA (reference sequence). V lost 5 bases and J lost 3, with 16 bases in between. This CDR3 has 14 amino acids. Here the CDR3 DNA reads TGCAGTGCTCTAGAGGGGGGAACTGACACTGAAGCTTTCTTT. Its translation is CSALEGGTDTEAFF.

The chain has TRBV9 and TRBJ2-3; TRBD2 matches 9 bases. Germline V gives CDR1 SGDLS, CDR2 YYNGEE. The CDR3 covers 14 residues. The V segment lost 3 bases and the J segment 7 bases; nucleotides outside the gene matches: 6. The CDR3 spells CASSGSGSRNTQYF. In nucleotides, the CDR3 is TGTGCCAGCAGCGGTAGCGGGAGTCGAAATACGCAGTATTTT.

This clonotype was counted only a few times. This sequence joins TRBV7-3 and TRBJ2-3; D uncertain. V was shortened by 5 bases and J by 4 bases, with 10 bases between the two germline ends. Per the germline V gene, CDR1 is SGHTA and CDR2 is FQGTGA. The CDR3 runs 13 residues. CDR3 loop: CASSPGRADTQYF. CDR3 DNA: TGTGCCAGCAGCCCCGGACGGGCAGATACGCAGTATTTT.

This clonotype showed up just once. The CDR3 bases are TGCGCCAGCAGCAGAATAACTGGGGCCAACGTCCTGACTTTC. It specifies CASSRITGANVLTF. The gene calls are TRBV5-1 and TRBJ2-6; D remains unclear. The CDR3 consists of 14 residues. Germline-derived CDR1 and CDR2 are SGHRS and YFSETQ. Trimming left V 4 bases short and J 2 bases short, with 7 bases between.

The CDR3 nucleotides are TGTGCCAGCAGCCCCCCACGCCGGGGAACCTATGGCTACACCTTC. As protein: CASSPPRRGTYGYTF. The J gene is TRBJ1-2, the V gene TRBV21-1; the DNA was not compared with TRBD1, the D call given in the table. TRBV21-1 counts as a pseudogene. CDR3 size: 15 residues.

The chain joins TRBV4-1 to TRBJ2-5; D gene ambiguous. The CDR3 loop spans 13 amino acids. V lost 1 base to trimming and J lost 3 bases, with 6 bases between them. Germline V gene sequence: CDR1 MGHRA, CDR2 YSYEKL. CDR3 residues: CASSQGRKETQYF. DNA of the CDR3: TGCGCCAGCAGCCAAGGCCGGAAAGAGACCCAGTACTTC.

This chain connects TRBV15 to TRBJ2-1, with 7 positions matching TRBD1. This CDR3 region has 16 residues. Germline values: CDR1 LNHNV, CDR2 YYDKDF (reference sequence). V shed 0 bases and J 3 bases; nucleotides not matched to a gene: 5. For the CDR3, the DNA is TGTGCCACCAGCAGAGAGGGAAGGGGGCTCTACAATGAGCAGTTCTTC. It encodes CATSREGRGLYNEQFF.

The chain carries TRBV9 and TRBJ2-1, with 11 bases that match TRBD2. The germline gives CDR1 SGDLS, CDR2 YYNGEE. V shed 2 bases and J 2 bases; nucleotides not matched to a gene: 0. The CDR3 is 15 amino acids. The CDR3 reads CASSVGLAAYNEQFF. The CDR3 DNA reads as TGTGCCAGCAGCGTGGGACTAGCGGCCTACAATGAGCAGTTCTTC.

This clonotype was counted between two and nine times. This chain uses TRBV28 with TRBJ1-1, with TRBD1 as a possible D gene (5 bases). CDR1 is MDHEN, CDR2 SYDVKM, per germline. This CDR3 has 17 residues. Trimming shortened V by 4 bases and J by 0 bases, and 18 bases separated the two germline ends. CDR3 DNA sequence: TGTGCCAGCAGTTATCGGGGGATGGATTCTGTGAACACTGAAGCTTTCTTT. Its protein product is CASSYRGMDSVNTEAFF.

The chain uses TRBV29-1 and TRBJ1-1; D remains ambiguous. V was trimmed by 0 bases and J by 11 bases, leaving 10 bases between them. The CDR3 has 11 residues. In germline, CDR1 is SQVTM, CDR2 ANQGSEA. As DNA, the CDR3 is TGCAGCGTTGAAGATTTACTGGATGCTTTCTTT. Translated, it gives CSVEDLLDAFF.

This sequence joins TRBV11-2 and TRBJ2-2; 7 nucleotides line up with TRBD1. Germline V gives CDR1 SGHAT, CDR2 FQNNGV. The CDR3 spans 14 residues. With V trimmed by 4 bases and J by 3 bases, 2 bases remained unmatched. In DNA form, the CDR3 reads TGTGCCAGCAGCTACAGGGGAGACACCGGGGAGCTGTTTTTT. Translated: CASSYRGDTGELFF. Full variable domain (rest looked up from reference TRBV11-2 and TRBJ2-2): EAGVAQSPRYKIIEKRQSVAFWCNPISGHATLYWYQQILGQGPKLLIQFQNNGVVDDSQLPKDRFSAERLKGVDSTLKIQPAKLEDSAVYLCASSYRGDTGELFFGEGSRLTVL.

The rearrangement uses TRBV11-2 and TRBJ2-2; 8 nucleotides align to TRBD2. J lost 0 bases, V lost 1 base, and 10 bases had no gene match. Germline CDR1 SGHAT, CDR2 FQNNGV. This CDR3 has 19 amino acids. CDR3 region: CASSLVFGTSGPNTGELFF. The CDR3 coding sequence is TGTGCCAGCAGCTTAGTATTTGGTACTAGCGGTCCGAACACCGGGGAGCTGTTTTTT.

This rearrangement joins TRBV29-1 to TRBJ1-2; D is possibly TRBD1 (5 bases). The CDR3 runs to 12 residues. V lost 4 bases to trimming and J lost 1 base, with 7 bases between them. Germline CDR1 reads SQVTM; CDR2 reads ANQGSEA. The CDR3 bases are TGCAGCGTTGGCAGGGATAACTATGGCTACACCTTC. Protein sequence: CSVGRDNYGYTF.

This clonotype was seen a handful of times. The V and J genes are TRBV24-1 and TRBJ1-1; D call uncertain. Germline CDR1 reads KGHDR; CDR2 reads SFDVKD. The length of the CDR3 is 12 residues. Trimming removed 4 bases from V and 3 bases from J, with 5 bases in between. The CDR3 sequence is CATSESDTEAFF. CDR3 in DNA: TGTGCCACCAGTGAGTCCGACACTGAAGCTTTCTTT.

This clonotype was observed a handful of times. The chain couples TRBV10-1 to TRBJ2-7, with 11 bases fitting TRBD1. The ends lost 3 bases at V and 6 bases at J; junction bases unmatched: 4. The CDR3 length is 14 residues. Germline values: CDR1 WNHNN, CDR2 SYGVQD (reference sequence). The CDR3 DNA follows: TGCGCCAGCAGTGACTGGACAGGGGGCGGCGAGCAGTACTTC. Encoded protein: CASSDWTGGGEQYF.

V gene TRBV29-1 combines with J gene TRBJ2-1, with 15 bases matching TRBD2. The CDR3 extends over 17 amino acids. The V segment lost 4 bases and the J segment 8 bases; nucleotides outside the gene matches: 12. Germline V gives CDR1 SQVTM, CDR2 ANQGSEA. In DNA form, the CDR3 reads TGCAGCGTTGGACGGACTAGCGGGAGGGCCCGTCGCGATGAGCAGTTCTTC. It translates to CSVGRTSGRARRDEQFF.

This clonotype was observed a handful of times. The V and J genes are TRBV28 and TRBJ1-4; no definite D call. Germline-derived CDR1 and CDR2 are MDHEN and SYDVKM. The CDR3 consists of 16 residues. Between the trimmed V and J ends, which lost 2 bases and 5 bases, there was a span of 15 bases. CDR3 sequence reads: CASSLRTRGGNEKLFF. The DNA of the CDR3 is TGTGCCAGCAGTTTAAGAACCCGGGGAGGGAATGAAAAACTGTTTTTT. Looking up the rest from reference TRBV28 and TRBJ1-4 gives the full variable domain: DVKVTQSSRYLVKRTGEKVFLECVQDMDHENMFWYRQDPGLGLRLIYFSYDVKMKEKGDIPEGYSVSREKKERFSLILESASTNQTSMYLCASSLRTRGGNEKLFFGSGTQLSVL.

The gene calls are TRBV27 and TRBJ2-1; a weak D match, TRBD2 (6 bases). V was cut by 0 bases and J by 2 bases, with 8 bases left in between. This CDR3 region has 15 residues. CDR1 and CDR2 (germline): MNHEY, SMNVEV (reference sequence). The CDR3 DNA sequence: TGTGCCAGCAGTTTATCCCCGGGGGCCTACAATGAGCAGTTCTTC. Amino acid sequence: CASSLSPGAYNEQFF.

The chain has TRBV29-1 and TRBJ1-1; D unclear. The CDR3 spans 12 residues. Germline V gene sequence: CDR1 SQVTM, CDR2 ANQGSEA. The ends were cut back, 4 bases at V and 1 base at J, with 7 bases in the middle. CDR3 residues: CSVGLPNTEAFF. Here the CDR3 DNA reads TGCAGCGTTGGACTACCGAACACTGAAGCTTTCTTT.

This clonotype came up many times. This chain links TRBV29-1 with TRBJ2-3; D unclear. Germline CDR1 SQVTM, CDR2 ANQGSEA. Trimming removed 6 bases at V and 4 bases at J, with 5 bases between. The CDR3 sequence is 10 residues long. CDR3 protein: CSVGSDTQYF. The DNA for the CDR3 is TGCAGCGTGGGTTCAGATACGCAGTATTTT.

The rearrangement uses TRBV5-4 and TRBJ2-1; possibly TRBD2 for D (6 bases). V lost 2 bases and J 1 base, leaving 7 bases between the germline ends. Germline values: CDR1 SGHNT, CDR2 YYREEE (reference sequence). The CDR3 has 14 amino acids. CDR3 DNA: TGTGCCAGCAGCTTCGCGGGGTCCTACAATGAGCAGTTCTTC. It codes for CASSFAGSYNEQFF.

Only a few counts were recorded for this clonotype. The genes are TRBV7-9 and TRBJ1-1, with D unclear. Looked up from germline, CDR1 is SEHNR and CDR2 is FQNEAQ (reference sequence). CDR3 length: 13 residues. V lost 6 bases to trimming and J lost 5 bases, with 13 bases between them. The DNA for the CDR3 is TGTGCCAGCAGACCAGACGGGTTGACTGAAGCTTTCTTT. Amino acids: CASRPDGLTEAFF.

This clonotype turned up a few times. The V and J genes are TRBV5-5 and TRBJ2-7, with D uncertain. The CDR3 runs to 12 residues. The V gene's germline CDR1 is SGHKS and CDR2 YYEKEE (reference sequence). The V and J ends lost 4 bases and 7 bases respectively, with 12 bases between them. CDR3 sequence: CASSLDHPEQYF. DNA for the CDR3: TGTGCCAGCAGCCTGGACCATCCTGAGCAGTACTTC.

This clonotype was counted between two and nine times. The V gene is TRBV6-2 or TRBV6-3, the J gene TRBJ2-1; D ambiguous. Trimming left V 6 bases short and J 7 bases short, with 13 bases between. The CDR3 contains 13 residues. Looked up from germline, CDR1 is MNHEY and CDR2 is SVGEGT. In DNA, the CDR3 is TGTGCCAGCAGAGCCCTCTCCTTAAATGAGCAGTTCTTC. This codes for CASRALSLNEQFF.

This clonotype was seen more than once but under ten times. The chain carries TRBV5-4 and TRBJ2-2; TRBD1 agrees at 7 bases. The trim removed 6 bases at V and 0 bases at J, leaving 5 bases unmatched. The CDR3 is 15 residues long. The germline V gene has CDR1 SGHNT and CDR2 YYREEE (reference sequence). Here the CDR3 reads CASNHGTANTGELFF. CDR3 in DNA: TGTGCCAGCAACCACGGGACAGCGAACACCGGGGAGCTGTTTTTT.